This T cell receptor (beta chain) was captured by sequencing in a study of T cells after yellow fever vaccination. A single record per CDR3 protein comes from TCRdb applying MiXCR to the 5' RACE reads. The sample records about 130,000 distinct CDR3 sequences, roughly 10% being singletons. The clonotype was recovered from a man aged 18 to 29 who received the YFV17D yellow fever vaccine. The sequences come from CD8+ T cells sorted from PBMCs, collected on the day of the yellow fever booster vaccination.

CDR3 in amino acids: CASSLTGREGQQETQYF. The CDR3 DNA follows: TGTGCCAGCAGCTTAACCGGACGCGAGGGACAGCAAGAGACCCAGTACTTC. This chain uses TRBV7-3 with TRBJ2-5; TRBD1 aligns across 7 bases. CDR1 is SGHTA and CDR2 is FQGTGA in the germline V gene. The CDR3 is 17 amino acids. V lost 0 bases and J lost 2; bases outside the gene matches: 9.